Following are 20 T cell receptor beta chains from one sample sequenced in a study of OX40 agonist ivuxolimab in advanced cancers. TCRdb's copy holds only in-frame clones and misses some; the assay was immunoSEQ multiplex PCR. This table has roughly 77,000 clones, about 84% appearing once. Sequencing used CD4+ or CD8+ T cells sorted from blood, obtained in a trial of the OX40 agonist ivuxolimab. The source is an adult with an advanced solid tumor such as melanoma, head and neck, liver or kidney cancer.

CDR3 protein: CASSLAGDGYTF. The CDR3 DNA reads TGTGCCAGCAGCTTAGCAGGGGATGGCTACACCTTC. This sequence joins TRBV28 and TRBJ1-2; tentative D call: TRBD1 (6 bases). The germline CDR1 and CDR2 sequences are MDHEN and SYDVKM. With 6 bases removed from V and 6 bases from J, the gap between germline ends came to 11 bases. This CDR3 region has 12 residues.

CDR3 protein: CSVVPLAGAAYNEQFF. In DNA, the CDR3 is TGCAGCGTTGTCCCCCTAGCGGGAGCTGCCTACAATGAGCAGTTCTTC. This chain connects TRBV29-1 to TRBJ2-1; TRBD2 agrees at 10 bases. CDR3 length: 16 amino acids. J gave up 2 bases and V 4 bases, and 8 bases lay outside the gene matches. Per germline, CDR1 SQVTM and CDR2 ANQGSEA.

This chain joins TRBV7-3 and TRBJ2-1, with D perhaps TRBD1 or TRBD2 (6 bases each). The V end lost 5 bases, the J end lost 5 bases, and 13 bases lay between the germline ends. This CDR3 is built from 14 residues. Germline values: CDR1 SGHTA, CDR2 FQGTGA. CDR3 sequence: CASSAPGANNEQFF. The CDR3 bases are TGTGCCAGCAGCGCCCCGGGGGCGAACAATGAGCAGTTCTTC.

This clone has at least ten counts. The V gene is TRBV7-9, the J gene TRBJ2-2; TRBD1 might be the D (6 bases). Germline V gives CDR1 SEHNR, CDR2 FQNEAQ (reference sequence). Between the trimmed V and J ends, which lost 5 bases and 4 bases, there was a span of 17 bases. The CDR3 runs 16 residues. As DNA, the CDR3 is TGTGCCAGCAGCCGGACAGCCTCAGGTGTCACCGGGGAGCTGTTTTTT. Amino acids: CASSRTASGVTGELFF.

The chain couples TRBV27 to TRBJ2-3; D call uncertain. Looked up from germline, CDR1 is MNHEY and CDR2 is SMNVEV (reference sequence). There are 12 residues in the CDR3. The ends were cut back, 8 bases at V and 4 bases at J, with 10 bases in the middle. The CDR3: CASGLVADTQYF. DNA of the CDR3: TGTGCCAGCGGGCTAGTCGCAGATACGCAGTATTTT.

The chain carries TRBV4-1 and TRBJ2-1; 7 bases align to TRBD2. In germline, CDR1 is MGHRA, CDR2 YSYEKL. V lost 1 base, J lost 2 bases, and 2 bases stayed unmatched. The CDR3 has 15 residues. The CDR3 DNA follows: TGCGCCAGCAGCCAAGTGCGGGGGACCTACAATGAGCAGTTCTTC. Protein: CASSQVRGTYNEQFF.

This clone was recorded only once. The genes are TRBV5-4 and TRBJ2-5; 11 bases map to TRBD2. V dropped 4 bases and J dropped 2; count of bases not matched to a gene: 4. This CDR3 has 15 amino acids. The germline CDR1 and CDR2 sequences are SGHNT and YYREEE (reference sequence). This chain's CDR3 is CASSAGTSGQETQYF. Written as DNA, the CDR3 is TGTGCCAGCAGCGCCGGGACTAGCGGACAAGAGACCCAGTACTTC.

This sequence joins TRBV28 and TRBJ2-7; D is ambiguous. V lost 7 bases and J lost 2, with 9 bases in between. The germline gives CDR1 MDHEN, CDR2 SYDVKM. CDR3 length equals 12 residues. The CDR3 reads CASTRAAYEQYF. The CDR3 DNA follows: TGTGCCAGCACTCGGGCAGCCTACGAGCAGTACTTC.

V and J are TRBV11-3 and TRBJ2-3, with unresolved D. The CDR3 totals 15 residues. Looked up from germline, CDR1 is SGHNT and CDR2 is YENEEA. Between the trimmed V and J ends, which lost 1 base and 2 bases, there was a span of 10 bases. The CDR3 reads CASSLVVYDTDTQYF. In DNA form, the CDR3 reads TGTGCCAGCAGCTTAGTGGTGTACGACACAGATACGCAGTATTTT. The whole variable domain, remainder taken from reference TRBV11-3 and TRBJ2-3, is EAGVVQSPRYKIIEKKQPVAFWCNPISGHNTLYWYLQNLGQGPELLIRYENEEAVDDSQLPKDRFSAERLKGVDSTLKIQPAELGDSAVYLCASSLVVYDTDTQYFGPGTRLTVL.

The chain has TRBV12-5 and TRBJ1-5, with D perhaps TRBD1 (5 bases). The ends were cut back, 1 base at V and 8 bases at J, with 21 bases in the middle. Per germline, CDR1 LGHNT and CDR2 FRNRAP. The CDR3 extends over 17 amino acids. CDR3: CASGLASGTVVAKPQHF. The DNA for the CDR3 is TGTGCTAGTGGTTTGGCATCCGGGACCGTCGTAGCGAAGCCCCAGCATTTT. Full variable domain (rest looked up from reference TRBV12-5 and TRBJ1-5): DARVTQTPRHKVTEMGQEVTMRCQPILGHNTVFWYRQTMMQGLELLAYFRNRAPLDDSGMPKDRFSAEMPDATLATLKIQPSEPRDSAVYFCASGLASGTVVAKPQHFGDGTRLSIL.

This sequence joins TRBV11-2 and TRBJ2-1; possibly TRBD2 for D (6 bases). V gave up 8 bases and J gave up 4 bases, with 15 bases separating them. The CDR3 has 14 residues. Germline V lookup: CDR1 SGHAT, CDR2 FQNNGV. The DNA of the CDR3 is TGTGCCAGCGAACGGGACTCTCCGTACAATGAGCAGTTCTTC. This codes for CASERDSPYNEQFF.

The chain joins TRBV19 to TRBJ1-5; a possible D gene is TRBD1 (5 bases). V was trimmed by 3 bases and J by 5 bases, leaving 17 bases between them. The CDR3 extends over 16 amino acids. The germline CDR1 and CDR2 sequences are LNHDA and SQIVND (reference sequence). CDR3: CASSIFLGQGYQPQHF. The CDR3 nucleotides are TGTGCCAGTAGTATTTTTCTGGGGCAGGGATATCAGCCCCAGCATTTT.

The chain recombines TRBV18 with TRBJ1-3; D is unresolved. The CDR3 totals 17 residues. Germline values: CDR1 KGHSH, CDR2 LQKENI. Trimming pared 1 base from V and 1 base from J, leaving 14 bases between. CDR3 bases: TGTGCCAGCTCACCACGAGCGGGGAGCAGGTCTGGAAACACCATATATTTT. It specifies CASSPRAGSRSGNTIYF.

The chain combines TRBV15 with TRBJ1-1, with TRBD1 identical over 8 bases. Germline values: CDR1 LNHNV, CDR2 YYDKDF (reference sequence). V trimming: 6 bases; J trimming: 4 bases; junction bases outside the gene matches: 19. CDR3 length: 18 residues. In nucleotides, the CDR3 is TGTGCCACCAGAGAAACCAGGGGGCATACCGGCATTCCCACTGAAGCTTTCTTT. It encodes CATRETRGHTGIPTEAFF.

This clone was detected once. The V and J genes are TRBV5-4 and TRBJ2-5; TRBD1 aligns across 7 bases. The germline V gene has CDR1 SGHNT and CDR2 YYREEE (reference sequence). The junction had 3 bases not matched to a gene; V was cut back by 0 bases and J by 1 base. The CDR3 extends over 15 amino acids. CDR3 residues: CASSLDRGLQETQYF. CDR3 DNA: TGTGCCAGCAGCTTGGACAGGGGCCTCCAAGAGACCCAGTACTTC.

This clone was detected only a few times. V is TRBV5-5 and J is TRBJ2-2; 8 nucleotides agree with TRBD1. This CDR3 contains 15 residues. Per germline, CDR1 SGHKS and CDR2 YYEKEE (reference sequence). Unmatched junction bases numbered 7, after V lost 4 bases and J lost 5 bases. The CDR3 here is CASSHGQGDTGELFF. The CDR3 nucleotides are TGTGCCAGCAGCCATGGACAGGGCGATACCGGGGAGCTGTTTTTT.

This clone was recorded only once. The rearrangement links TRBV18 to TRBJ1-2, with D possibly matching TRBD1 (6 bases). V was shortened by 6 bases and J by 1 base, with 12 bases between the two germline ends. Looked up from germline, CDR1 is KGHSH and CDR2 is LQKENI. The CDR3 totals 14 residues. As DNA, the CDR3 is TGTGCCAGCTCCCCCGGGGGCAGTAACTATGGCTACACCTTC. Translating it yields CASSPGGSNYGYTF.

The rearrangement uses TRBV19 and TRBJ1-5, with a weak D call TRBD1 (6 bases). Trimming removed 7 bases at V and 0 bases at J, with 13 bases between. The CDR3 length is 15 residues. Germline V gene lookup returns CDR1 LNHDA and CDR2 SQIVND (reference sequence). CDR3 in amino acids: CASTRTDLSNQPQHF. CDR3 nucleotide sequence: TGTGCCAGTACCCGGACAGACCTTAGCAATCAGCCCCAGCATTTT. The complete variable domain, with remaining parts taken from reference TRBV19 and TRBJ1-5, reads DGGITQSPKYLFRKEGQNVTLSCEQNLNHDAMYWYRQDPGQGLRLIYYSQIVNDFQKGDIAEGYSVSREKKESFPLTVTSAQKNPTAFYLCASTRTDLSNQPQHFGDGTRLSIL.

This chain joins TRBV14 and TRBJ2-6; D is uncertain. The CDR3 extends over 15 amino acids. Germline V CDR1 and CDR2: SGHDN, FVKESK. V was shortened by 6 bases and J by 0 bases, with 9 bases between the two germline ends. In nucleotides, the CDR3 is TGTGCCAGCAGGACAACCTTCTCTGGGGCCAACGTCCTGACTTTC. Encoded protein: CASRTTFSGANVLTF.

The chain carries TRBV18 and TRBJ1-1; D unresolved. Trimming removed 2 bases from V and 1 base from J, with 8 bases in between. Germline V gives CDR1 KGHSH, CDR2 LQKENI. There are 14 residues in the CDR3. The DNA of the CDR3 is TGTGCCAGCTCACCAGGGCTCCAGAACACTGAAGCTTTCTTT. It yields the protein CASSPGLQNTEAFF. Full variable domain (rest looked up from reference TRBV18 and TRBJ1-1): NAGVMQNPRHLVRRRGQEARLRCSPMKGHSHVYWYRQLPEEGLKFMVYLQKENIIDESGMPKERFSAEFPKEGPSILRIQQVVRGDSAAYFCASSPGLQNTEAFFGQGTRLTVV.